This T cell receptor (beta chain) emerged from a study of blood T cells in healthy people across ages. With a J-beta primer mix and a sample-barcoded 5' primer, a second PCR ran about 7 to 11 cycles. TCRdb called the 5' RACE reads again in MiXCR, with one record for every CDR3 protein. The sample shows 1.4 million to 1.5 million distinct CDR3 sequences, approximately 38% of them seen only once. V lost 4 bases and J lost 5; bases outside the gene matches: 9. This CDR3 comprises 15 residues. The germline gives CDR1 DFQATT, CDR2 SNEGSKA (reference sequence). The chain has TRBV20-1 and TRBJ2-3; 10 bases line up with TRBD2. Sequencing input: blood. The origin of this receptor is a woman younger than 30 in good health. This chain's CDR3 is CSAITGLAAGDTQYF. In DNA, the CDR3 is TGCAGTGCTATTACCGGACTAGCGGCGGGAGATACGCAGTATTTT.